A single sample gave rise to the 20 T cell receptor beta chains below, sequenced in a study of cytomegalovirus exposure and HLA in healthy donors. In the PCR, 60 Vbeta and 13 Jbeta primers were used. Clones were sequenced by immunoSEQ multiplex PCR, and TCRdb holds only the in-frame ones, with some missing. Of about 130,000 clones listed, roughly 75% were seen once; the top ten hold more than 2.5%. The sequencing sample was made of PBMCs. The receptors derive from a woman aged 50 to 60 in good health and CMV-seronegative.

This clone was counted once. The rearrangement uses TRBV7-9 and TRBJ2-1, with TRBD2 matching over 8 bases. CDR1 SEHNR and CDR2 FQNEAQ come from the germline V gene (reference sequence). Germline trimming cut 0 bases from V and 9 bases from J; bases unmatched to any gene: 19. The length of the CDR3 is 19 residues. CDR3 residues: CASSLARLGTSSPAGEQFF. The CDR3 DNA reads TGTGCCAGCAGCTTAGCCCGACTGGGGACTAGTTCGCCAGCCGGTGAGCAGTTCTTC.

Only a few counts were recorded for this clone. J is TRBJ2-5 and V is TRBV6-6, with D possibly TRBD2 on 5 matching bases. The germline V gene has CDR1 MNHNY and CDR2 SVGAGI (reference sequence). The V end lost 2 bases, the J end lost 5 bases, and 15 bases lay between the germline ends. The CDR3 sequence is 15 residues long. The DNA for the CDR3 is TGTGCCAGCAGTTACGGCCGGGGAAGAAAGGAGACCCAGTACTTC. Amino acids: CASSYGRGRKETQYF.

The chain joins TRBV30 to TRBJ2-3; 10 nucleotides match TRBD2. This CDR3 is 16 amino acids long. Trimming at V came to 1 base and at J to 3 bases, leaving 7 bases not matched to a gene. Germline V lookup: CDR1 GTSNPN, CDR2 SVGIG (reference sequence). The CDR3 loop is CAWSALAGGNTDTQYF. The CDR3 DNA reads TGTGCCTGGAGTGCCTTAGCGGGAGGTAATACAGATACGCAGTATTTT. The full variable domain, completed using reference TRBV30 and TRBJ2-3, is SQTIHQWPATLVQPVGSPLSLECTVEGTSNPNLYWYRQAAGRGLQLLFYSVGIGQISSEVPQNLSASRPQDRQFILSSKKLLLSDSGFYLCAWSALAGGNTDTQYFGPGTRLTVL.

This clone was seen once. At one end, the junction sequence differs from germline, possibly due to a read error. J is TRBJ2-5 and V is TRBV2; D is perhaps TRBD1 (5 bases). The J call may be mistaken, given a closer DNA end match to TRBJ2-7. CDR1 is SNHLY, CDR2 FYNNEI, per germline. The CDR3 runs to 14 residues. Here the CDR3 reads CASNEARTSHEQYF. Here the CDR3 DNA reads TGTGCCAGCAATGAAGCTAGGACATCTCACGAGCAGTACTTC.

DNA for the CDR3: TGTGCCAGCAGCAAATACAGTGACGAGCAGTACTTC. Its protein product is CASSKYSDEQYF. The chain couples TRBV14 to TRBJ2-7; unclear D gene. Germline V gene sequence: CDR1 SGHDN, CDR2 FVKESK. This CDR3 has 12 amino acids. V was cut by 5 bases and J by 5 bases, with 10 bases left in between.

The genes are TRBV6-5 and TRBJ2-1, with 7 bases fitting TRBD2. The CDR3 is 15 amino acids. V shed 8 bases, J shed 7 bases, and the junction held 14 bases outside the gene matches. Looked up from germline, CDR1 is MNHEY and CDR2 is SVGAGI. The CDR3 DNA is TGTGCCAGCGAAATCGGCGGGAGAGGAGTGAATGAGCAGTTCTTC. Residues: CASEIGGRGVNEQFF.

The chain is built from TRBV6-5 and TRBJ1-2; unclear D gene. Germline-derived CDR1 and CDR2 are MNHEY and SVGAGI. Between the trimmed V and J ends, which lost 3 bases and 8 bases, there was a span of 13 bases. The CDR3 runs to 13 residues. The chain's CDR3 is CASSYREGRGYTF. The CDR3 region has the DNA TGTGCCAGCAGTTATCGGGAGGGCCGAGGCTACACCTTC.

The rearrangement links TRBV27 to TRBJ2-6, with a tentative D call TRBD1 (6 bases). Germline V lookup: CDR1 MNHEY, CDR2 SMNVEV (reference sequence). Trimming removed 4 bases from V and 0 bases from J, with 19 bases in between. This CDR3 contains 19 residues. The CDR3 DNA reads as TGTGCCAGCAGTTCCCCTCGGGGCAGGGGTAACTCTGGGGCCAACGTCCTGACTTTC. Translating it yields CASSSPRGRGNSGANVLTF.

Written as DNA, the CDR3 is TGTGCCAGCTCACCGGGAGCGAACACTGAAGCTTTCTTT. This sequence encodes CASSPGANTEAFF. The chain employs TRBV18 and TRBJ1-1; D gene ambiguous. Trimming took 3 bases from V and 1 from J, leaving 6 bases between them. The germline V gene encodes CDR1 KGHSH and CDR2 LQKENI. The CDR3 loop spans 13 amino acids.

This chain joins TRBV9 and TRBJ1-5; no clear D. Trimming cost V 4 bases and J 1 base, with 12 bases left between them. The CDR3 consists of 15 residues. Per germline, CDR1 SGDLS and CDR2 YYNGEE. The CDR3 DNA sequence: TGTGCCAGCAGCTTAGAAGGGAGGAGCAATCAGCCCCAGCATTTT. Its protein is CASSLEGRSNQPQHF.

This chain uses TRBV7-9 with TRBJ1-1, with D possibly being TRBD1 (5 bases). V lost 0 bases to trimming and J lost 1 base, with 6 bases between them. The germline V gene encodes CDR1 SEHNR and CDR2 FQNEAQ (reference sequence). This CDR3 contains 14 residues. The CDR3 is CASSLAQGNTEAFF. In DNA form, the CDR3 reads TGTGCCAGCAGCTTAGCTCAGGGGAACACTGAAGCTTTCTTT.

This clone has a handful of counts. The chain joins TRBV14 to TRBJ1-4; D ambiguous. Deletions cut 2 bases from V and 7 bases from J, with 17 bases between. The CDR3 has 16 amino acids. Germline V gene data show CDR1 as SGHDN and CDR2 as FVKESK. The CDR3 loop is CASSQTVGGRGEKLFF. CDR3 coding DNA: TGTGCCAGCAGCCAAACGGTCGGAGGGAGAGGTGAAAAACTGTTTTTT.

CDR3 protein: CASSLYTGELFF. As DNA, the CDR3 is TGTGCCAGCAGCCTCTACACCGGGGAGCTGTTTTTT. This sequence joins TRBV7-7 and TRBJ2-2; D unresolved. V lost 5 bases to trimming and J lost 3 bases, with 4 bases between them. Looked up from germline, CDR1 is SSHAT and CDR2 is FNYEAQ (reference sequence). The CDR3 contains 12 residues. The full variable domain, completed using reference TRBV7-7 and TRBJ2-2, is GAGVSQSPRYKVTKRGQDVTLRCDPISSHATLYWYQQALGQGPEFLTYFNYEAQPDKSGLPSDRFSAERPEGSISTLTIQRTEQRDSAMYRCASSLYTGELFFGEGSRLTVL.

In regard to this clone: One junction end disagrees with the germline gene, perhaps due to a read error. The V call is TRBV11-2, the J call TRBJ1-1, with a weak D call TRBD1 (5 bases). The CDR3 runs to 14 residues. Germline CDR1 reads SGHAT; CDR2 reads FQNNGV. The CDR3 protein is CASSLGLGDPEAFF. The DNA for the CDR3 is TGTGCCAGCAGCTTAGGACTAGGGGATCCTGAGGCTTTCTTT.

The chain recombines TRBV2 with TRBJ2-1, with 15 bases that match TRBD2. This CDR3 has 18 residues. Germline assignment: CDR1 SNHLY and CDR2 FYNNEI. J was trimmed by 6 bases and V by 6 bases; bases with no gene match: 12. This CDR3 reads CASRTGTSGRYTRNEQFF. CDR3 sequence (DNA): TGTGCCAGCAGAACCGGGACTAGCGGGAGGTATACCCGCAATGAGCAGTTCTTC.

This clone was counted a few times. The chain uses TRBV7-2 and TRBJ2-5; D perhaps matches TRBD1 (5 bases). Trimming removed 3 bases at V and 4 bases at J, with 12 bases between. Germline V CDR1 and CDR2: SGHTA, FQGNSA. This CDR3 region has 14 residues. The chain's CDR3 is CASSFDSPPETQYF. CDR3 sequence (DNA): TGTGCCAGCAGCTTTGACAGCCCTCCAGAGACCCAGTACTTC. The variable domain in full, completed from reference TRBV7-2 and TRBJ2-5, reads GAGVSQSPSNKVTEKGKDVELRCDPISGHTALYWYRQSLGQGLEFLIYFQGNSAPDKSGLPSDRFSAERTGGSVSTLTIQRTQQEDSAVYLCASSFDSPPETQYFGPGTRLLVL.

The J gene is TRBJ2-3, the V gene TRBV28; D is possibly TRBD2 (6 bases). The CDR3 sequence is 16 residues long. Germline CDR1 and CDR2: MDHEN and SYDVKM. Deletions cut 7 bases from V and 0 bases from J, with 17 bases between. CDR3 sequence reads: CASTTPGAHSTDTQYF. The CDR3 bases are TGTGCCAGCACCACCCCGGGAGCGCATAGCACAGATACGCAGTATTTT.

This clone was found a few times. The genes are TRBV30 and TRBJ2-5; 8 bases match TRBD1. The CDR3 has 13 amino acids. CDR1 and CDR2 (germline): GTSNPN, SVGIG (reference sequence). The J segment lost 4 bases and the V segment lost 5 bases, leaving 6 bases of the junction unmatched. CDR3 nucleotide sequence: TGTGCCTGGGACAGGGGCTTATCAGAGACCCAGTACTTC. Translation gives CAWDRGLSETQYF.

CDR3 nucleotide sequence: TGTGCCAGCAGTTTCCTCTCTGGAAACACCATATATTTT. Its translation: CASSFLSGNTIYF. This chain connects TRBV27 to TRBJ1-3; D is unresolved. Trimming stripped 3 bases from V and 0 bases from J, with 3 bases between. This CDR3 comprises 13 residues. Germline V gene data show CDR1 as MNHEY and CDR2 as SMNVEV (reference sequence).

This chain uses TRBV29-1 with TRBJ2-1, with 10 bases matching TRBD2. Trimming removed 3 bases from V and 5 bases from J; junction bases left unmatched: 4. The germline V gene has CDR1 SQVTM and CDR2 ANQGSEA. The CDR3 is made up of 14 amino acids. DNA for the CDR3: TGCAGCGTTGAGGCTAGCGGGAGCGACAATGAGCAGTTCTTC. Its translation: CSVEASGSDNEQFF.